The entry below gives a single TCR beta chain sequence along with its context. The data were obtained in a study of blood T cell repertoires in COVID-19. Germline V lookup: CDR1 SGHRS, CDR2 YFSETQ. The CDR3 is made up of 16 amino acids. With 9 bases removed from V and 5 bases from J, the gap between germline ends came to 26 bases. Assay used: immunoSEQ multiplex PCR; TCRdb lists only in-frame clones, some missing. Altogether roughly 170,000 clones are present, 70% to 90% being singletons, with the ten largest covering approximately 1.2%. The chain combines TRBV5-1 with TRBJ1-2; D might be TRBD1 (6 bases). The sequencing sample was made of peripheral blood. This TCR came from a man in his 60s who had recovered from COVID-19. Here the CDR3 DNA reads TGCGCCACCTACCCGTCGCCCGGGACGGGGACATATGGCTACACCTTC. It translates to CATYPSPGTGTYGYTF.